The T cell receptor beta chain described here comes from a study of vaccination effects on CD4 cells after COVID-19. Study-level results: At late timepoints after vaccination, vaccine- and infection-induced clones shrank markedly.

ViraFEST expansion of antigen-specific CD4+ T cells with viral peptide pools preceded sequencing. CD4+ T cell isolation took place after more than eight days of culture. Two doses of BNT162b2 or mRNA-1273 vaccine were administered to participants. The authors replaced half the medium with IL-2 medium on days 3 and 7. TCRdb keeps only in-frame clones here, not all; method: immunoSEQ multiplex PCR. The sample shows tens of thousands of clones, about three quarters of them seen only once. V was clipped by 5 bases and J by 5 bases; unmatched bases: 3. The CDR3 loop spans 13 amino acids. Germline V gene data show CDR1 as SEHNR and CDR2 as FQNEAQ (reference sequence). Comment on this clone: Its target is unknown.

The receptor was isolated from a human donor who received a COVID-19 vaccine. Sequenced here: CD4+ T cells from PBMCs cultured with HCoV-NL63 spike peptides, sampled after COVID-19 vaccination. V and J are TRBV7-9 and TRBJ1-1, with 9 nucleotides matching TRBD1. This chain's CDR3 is CASSRTGETEAFF. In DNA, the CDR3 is TGTGCCAGCAGCCGGACAGGGGAGACTGAAGCTTTCTTT.